These 7 T cell receptor beta chains originate from one sample sequenced in a study of T cells after yellow fever vaccination (dated by TCRdb to between 2019 and 2020). The treatment or condition label, read with the paper, signifies: live attenuated yellow fever vaccine strain. The library was generated by 5' RACE. Sequencing took place on an Illumina HiSeq 2500. TCRdb took the public reads, trimmed them with fastp at Q25, ran MiXCR for clone calling and kept in-frame beta chains. Each CDR3 protein appears once, grouped with its most common genes and DNA. For this sample there are 200,000 to 300,000 distinct CDR3 sequences; roughly 13% appear just once. The ten largest clones capture around 0.55% of the sample. The sequenced sample was CD4+ T cells sorted from PBMCs, obtained 45 days after the yellow fever booster vaccination. Receptor source: a man between 25 and 39 years old who received the YFV17D yellow fever vaccine.

As DNA, the CDR3 is TGTGCCAGCAGCCACAGACTAGCGGGAGCCGAGCAGTACTTC. Protein: CASSHRLAGAEQYF. The V call is TRBV6-1, the J call TRBJ2-7; 12 bases agree with TRBD2. V lost 6 bases to trimming and J lost 6 bases; unmatched junction nucleotides: 6. Germline V lookup: CDR1 MNHNS, CDR2 SASEGT. CDR3 length equals 14 residues.

The chain employs TRBV3-1 and TRBJ1-1; D is unresolved. The germline V and J ends were trimmed by 0 bases and 2 bases, with 7 bases remaining between them. Germline-derived CDR1 and CDR2 are LGHDT and YNNKEL (reference sequence). This CDR3 has 14 amino acids. This chain's CDR3 is CASSQDVVNTEAFF. CDR3 nucleotide sequence: TGTGCCAGCAGCCAAGACGTGGTCAACACTGAAGCTTTCTTT.

This clonotype was seen a single time. The chain carries TRBV28 and TRBJ1-5, with no clear D. CDR1 MDHEN and CDR2 SYDVKM come from the germline V gene. The CDR3 covers 13 residues. The DNA for the CDR3 is TGTACCTTCAGTTTGGCAGGCGACCAGCCCCAGCATTTT. Residues: CTFSLAGDQPQHF.

The rearrangement joins TRBV7-8 to TRBJ2-2, with 8 bases matching TRBD2. CDR1 and CDR2 (germline): SGHVS, FQNEAQ. CDR3 size: 15 residues. V lost 5 bases and J lost 1; bases outside the gene matches: 3. This chain's CDR3 is CASSLTSGNTGELFF. The CDR3 nucleotides are TGTGCCAGCAGCCTCACTAGCGGGAACACCGGGGAGCTGTTTTTT.

V usage is TRBV20-1 and J usage is TRBJ2-3; 11 bases agree with TRBD2. Germline assignment: CDR1 DFQATT and CDR2 SNEGSKA (reference sequence). The CDR3 extends over 17 amino acids. The V gene end was trimmed by 5 bases and the J gene end by 4 bases; junction bases not matched to a gene: 14. The CDR3 loop is CSASSSASGRIADTQYF. DNA of the CDR3: TGCAGTGCTTCGAGTTCGGCTAGCGGGAGGATTGCAGATACGCAGTATTTT.

This clonotype occurred many times. The chain links TRBV5-1 to TRBJ2-7; D is perhaps TRBD1 or TRBD2 (5 bases each). This CDR3 is built from 13 residues. Germline-derived CDR1 and CDR2 are SGHRS and YFSETQ. V lost 0 bases, J lost 7 bases, and 11 bases lay in between. The CDR3 nucleotides are TGCGCCAGCAGCTTGGAAAGGGGAGATGAGCAGTACTTC. It codes for CASSLERGDEQYF.

The chain carries TRBV12-3 or TRBV12-4 and TRBJ2-5; D unresolved. This CDR3 has 12 residues. V was pared by 5 bases and J by 7 bases, with 11 bases between. CDR3 nucleotides: TGTGCCAGCAGTCGTAATATTGCGACCCAGTACTTC. Its translation is CASSRNIATQYF.